This T cell receptor (beta chain) derives from a study of T cell changes during pregnancy in multiple sclerosis (dated by TCRdb to about 2019). In the study overall: The study looked at changes in the T cell repertoire across pregnancy in women with multiple sclerosis.

The germline V gene sets CDR1 to SGHTA and CDR2 to FQGNSA. From V the trimming removes 6 bases and from J it removes 6 bases, while the gene matches leave 8 bases of the junction unaccounted for. Taken from cysteine to phenylalanine, the CDR3 has 15 residues. Of all the DNA, just the CDR3 is kept, 45 bases in frame from base 1. A remark on this clone: No cognate antigen has been identified for it. Per-base quality was not reported, and no clone a single base away is much larger than it.

Libraries were constructed by the immunoSEQ multiplex PCR assay. Here the immuneACCESS table is served through TCRdb, limited to in-frame sequences with V and J called. Missing clones are a known gap in these copies; in checked studies unresolved V genes cover under half, and the rest lacks a known reason. The sample table lists 40,000 to 50,000 clones, 85% to 90% of them with a count of one. The ten largest clonotypes hold around 1.2% of the sample. The chain joins TRBV7-2 to TRBJ2-1; 10 bases in the junction line up with TRBD1. The source material was CD4+ T cells from peripheral blood mononuclear cells, sampled in the first trimester of pregnancy. This TCR was recovered from a female donor with multiple sclerosis, enrolled in a pregnancy study. The nucleotide sequence reads as follows: TGTGCCAGCAGTTTTCCGGGACAGGGGTCCAATGAGCAGTTCTTC. This gives the protein CASSFPGQGSNEQFF. Full variable domain (CDR3 extended with the reference TRBV7-2 and TRBJ2-1 proteins): GAGVSQSPSNKVTEKGKDVELRCDPISGHTALYWYRQSLGQGLEFLIYFQGNSAPDKSGLPSDRFSAERTGGSVSTLTIQRTQQEDSAVYLCASSFPGQGSNEQFFGPGTRLTVL.